This TCR beta chain was recorded in a study of Ad26.COV2.S vaccination and SARS-CoV-2 variants. For the study at large: Intramuscularly, Ad26.COV2.S was given either once or twice, 56 days apart. Study results and caveats: For non-spike TCRs, breadth in vaccine recipients resembled that in placebo recipients. Reportedly, after vaccination the spike-specific CD8+ and CD4+ T cell responses displayed substantial breadth.

TCRdb's table, derived via immunoSEQ multiplex PCR, lists solely in-frame clones and lacks some. Of 250,000 or so clones in the sample, approximately 90% were seen once. V gave up 1 base and J gave up 0 bases, with 12 bases separating them. CDR1 and CDR2 (germline): LGHDT, YNNKEL (reference sequence). The CDR3 loop spans 16 amino acids. Treatment given: some 20 received Ad26.COV2.S at low or high dose, single or two shots; about five received placebo; per-sample allocation not given. Material that was analyzed had been drawn on day 63 after the first vaccine or placebo injection. This clone showed up just a few times. The antigen is undetermined.

The sequencing here drew on peripheral blood, taken in a trial of Ad26.COV2.S vaccine versus placebo. The sequence was collected from a person aged 18 to 59 who received the Ad26.COV2.S COVID-19 vaccine or a placebo. The chain joins TRBV3-1 (or the pseudogene TRBV3-2) to TRBJ1-2; tentatively, D is TRBD1 (6 bases). In DNA, the CDR3 is TGTGCCAGCAGCCAAGTAGGGGGGGGAGCTAACTATGGCTACACCTTC. Translated, it gives CASSQVGGGANYGYTF.